This T cell receptor (beta chain) was documented in a study of blood T cell repertoires in COVID-19. The assay was immunoSEQ multiplex PCR, and TCRdb's table has in-frame clones only and misses some. Among 200,000 to 250,000 clones, roughly 80% were seen once, and the ten largest hold 5.2%. The germline CDR1 and CDR2 sequences are SGDLS and YYNGEE. Trimming at V came to 0 bases and at J to 4 bases, leaving 4 bases not matched to a gene. This CDR3 has 15 amino acids. The receptor's source is a woman between 65 and 79 years old with COVID-19, enrolled during active disease. The chain joins TRBV9 to TRBJ2-7, with TRBD2 identical over 10 bases. The sequenced sample consisted of peripheral blood. For the CDR3, the DNA is TGTGCCAGCAGCGTAGGGGGTAGCGGGAGGTACGAGCAGTACTTC. As protein: CASSVGGSGRYEQYF.